The T cell receptor (beta chain) under discussion was sequenced for a study of CD8 T cells in ankylosing spondylitis. In germline, CDR1 is SGHRS, CDR2 YFSETQ. The V and J ends lost 10 bases and 6 bases, in that order; junction bases with no gene match: 12. There are 14 residues in the CDR3. For this clonotype: Antigen specificity is unknown. This may come from a read error, since a much larger clone is one base off.

Study results and limitations: Reportedly, significant enrichment of disease-linked clones occurred in matched ankylosing spondylitis synovial fluid. In ankylosing spondylitis blood, a motif of roughly eight highly homologous TCR beta variants appeared characteristic.

The authors made TCR beta libraries by quantitative 5'-RACE with molecular barcodes. TCRdb re-called the 5' RACE reads with MiXCR, one entry per CDR3 protein. This sample carries some 840,000 distinct CDR3 sequences, 12% of them seen once, and the ten largest clones take roughly 0.51%. V usage is TRBV5-1 and J usage is TRBJ1-2, with 10 bases lining up with TRBD1. The sequence was collected from a male donor with ankylosing spondylitis. The sample was blood, either unsorted or a sorted T cell fraction (not recorded which). This chain's CDR3 is CARNLGQGNDGYTF. CDR3 coding DNA: TGCGCCCGCAACCTGGGACAGGGGAATGATGGCTACACCTTC.